This TCR beta chain was identified in a study of cytomegalovirus exposure and HLA in healthy donors. Overall study findings and caveats: Some V segments (TRBV6-2 and TRBV6-3 among them) were excluded as indistinguishable. DRB1 had the most TCR associations and HLA-C the fewest, a later analysis found, with rates varying by HLA locus. TCR beta V- and J-gene trimming, according to a later analysis, was linked to a missense DCLRE1C variant. Later analysis reportedly placed an Asian-associated ancestry cluster below the roughly 670-donor mean in N-insertions.

The CDR3 runs to 11 residues. The germline V and J ends were trimmed by 4 bases and 14 bases, with 10 bases remaining between them. Germline CDR1 reads SGDLS; CDR2 reads YYNGEE. This clone was picked up a small number of times. Its antigen is unknown. The PCR was carried out with 60 Vbeta primers and 13 Jbeta primers. Sequencing was performed with immunoSEQ multiplex PCR; in TCRdb, only in-frame clones are kept and a portion is missing. The table includes about 120,000 clones, over 65% detected once. Sequenced sample: PBMCs. The source of this sequence is a woman between 40 and 55 years old in good health and CMV-seropositive. V is TRBV9 and J is TRBJ1-6; D is ambiguous. CDR3 bases: TGTGCCAGCAGCCAGGATTCGGCCCTCCACTTT. It codes for CASSQDSALHF.